This TCR beta chain was recovered during a study of T cell responses to AZD1222 COVID-19 vaccine. TCRdb keeps only in-frame clones here, not all; method: immunoSEQ multiplex PCR. Among fewer than 150,000 clones, roughly nine tenths were seen once, and the ten largest hold over 9%. Study observations and caveats: Baseline seropositivity occurred in only a handful of AZD1222 recipients. As reported, nearly half of all spike-specific TCRs target variant regions that are unmutated. Scientists sampled the repertoires only once the peak T cell response had passed. A rise in Spike-specific TCR breadth and depth followed two AZD1222 doses.

V lost 0 bases, J lost 6 bases, and 9 bases lay in between. The CDR3 sequence is 13 residues long. Germline V lookup: CDR1 PRHDT, CDR2 FYEKMQ (reference sequence). A note on this clone: The antigen is unknown.

This rearrangement joins TRBV13 to TRBJ2-7; D not resolved. Sample: peripheral blood, taken 28 days after the second AZD1222 dose. This sequence was found in an adult who received the AZD1222 COVID-19 vaccine. The CDR3 reads CASSLGSVVEQYF. The CDR3 DNA is TGTGCCAGCAGCTTAGGATCCGTTGTCGAGCAGTACTTC.